The clone carrying this T cell receptor (beta chain) occurred a few times. Antigen specificity is unknown. With 1 base removed from V and 6 bases from J, the gap between germline ends came to 16 bases. From germline, CDR1 is SGHNT and CDR2 YENEEA. The CDR3 consists of 16 residues. The PCR employed 60 Vbeta primers together with 13 Jbeta primers. TCRdb keeps only in-frame clones here, not all; method: immunoSEQ multiplex PCR. The sample comprises fewer than 200,000 clones, around three quarters of which are singletons, and 2% to 2.5% rests with the top ten. The data were taken from a study of cytomegalovirus exposure and HLA in healthy donors. Study conclusions and caveats: The classifier, whose performance was assessed in both the original and validation cohorts, reportedly diagnosed cytomegalovirus status with high specificity and sensitivity. A later analysis linked a missense DCLRE1C variant to TCR beta V- and J-gene trimming.

The sequenced sample consisted of PBMCs. The receptor comes from a man in his forties in good health and CMV-seronegative. This rearrangement joins TRBV11-3 to TRBJ2-1, with a tentative D call TRBD2 (5 bases). The CDR3 is CASSLGPHRGVNEQFF. CDR3 DNA: TGTGCCAGCAGCTTAGGGCCCCACCGGGGTGTCAATGAGCAGTTCTTC.